The present T cell receptor beta chain was sequenced within a study of T cells in localized non-small cell lung cancer. Study-level findings and limits: Uninvolved adjacent lung showed higher T cell clonality than tumor. Heterogeneity cannot be ruled out, as sequencing used one tumor region only. Paired adjacent lung recovered a median roughly 56 of the top 100 tumor clones.

V lost 3 bases and J 5 bases, leaving 6 bases between the germline ends. Germline V gives CDR1 SNHLY, CDR2 FYNNEI. CDR3 length: 12 amino acids. TCRdb's table, derived via immunoSEQ multiplex PCR, lists solely in-frame clones and lacks some. The sample includes tens of thousands of clones, 84% of them seen just once. With respect to this clone: Its antigen is unidentified.

The receptor was derived from a female donor older than 55 with stage I lung adenocarcinoma. The genes are TRBV2 and TRBJ2-3, with no clear D. The specimen was peripheral blood, collected before any cancer treatment. CDR3 sequence (DNA): TGTGCCAGCAGTGATTGGAAAGATACGCAGTATTTT. Its translation: CASSDWKDTQYF.